What follows are 32 T cell receptor beta chains derived from one specimen sequenced in a study of blood T cell repertoires in COVID-19. Some clones are missing from TCRdb's copy, which holds only in-frame ones; the method was immunoSEQ multiplex PCR. The table records about 190,000 clones, 75% to 90% of them present only once. The source material was peripheral blood. Receptors were obtained from a man between 60 and 70 years old with acute or convalescent COVID-19.

The J gene is TRBJ1-2, the V gene TRBV5-1, with D maybe TRBD1 (6 bases). The CDR3 length is 15 residues. In germline, CDR1 is SGHRS, CDR2 YFSETQ. V was clipped by 4 bases and J by 0 bases, with 13 bases between them. The CDR3 region is CASSPTGPANYGYTF. CDR3 sequence (DNA): TGCGCCAGCAGCCCAACAGGGCCGGCTAACTATGGCTACACCTTC. Looking up the rest from reference TRBV5-1 and TRBJ1-2 gives the full variable domain: KAGVTQTPRYLIKTRGQQVTLSCSPISGHRSVSWYQQTPGQGLQFLFEYFSETQRNKGNFPGRFSGRQFSNSRSEMNVSTLELGDSALYLCASSPTGPANYGYTFGSGTRLTVV.

J is TRBJ2-5 and V is TRBV6-6, with D perhaps matching TRBD2 (5 bases). This CDR3 comprises 15 residues. Trimming took off 6 bases at V and 2 bases at J, with 16 bases between the two ends. Germline CDR1 is MNHNY and CDR2 is SVGAGI (reference sequence). The CDR3 bases are TGTGCCAGCAGCCCTTCAATAGCGTATCAAGAGACCCAGTACTTC. Its translation is CASSPSIAYQETQYF.

The chain couples TRBV19 to TRBJ1-6; the match to TRBD1 covers 9 bases. CDR1 is LNHDA, CDR2 SQIVND, per germline (reference sequence). There are 16 residues in the CDR3. V gave up 3 bases and J gave up 10 bases; unmatched junction bases: 10. DNA of the CDR3: TGTGCCAGTAGTATTATGTTGGGGACAGGGAAATCACCCCTCCACTTT. Translated, it gives CASSIMLGTGKSPLHF.

V usage is TRBV11-2 and J usage is TRBJ2-1; 13 nucleotides align to TRBD2. Germline assignment: CDR1 SGHAT and CDR2 FQNNGV. V lost 6 bases, J lost 9 bases, and 5 bases stayed unmatched. The CDR3 is 14 amino acids. CDR3 sequence: CASSALAGGFEQFF. DNA for the CDR3: TGTGCCAGCAGTGCACTAGCGGGAGGGTTTGAGCAGTTCTTC.

This chain links TRBV27 with TRBJ2-2, with D hard to call. The CDR3 is 15 amino acids. The germline V gene encodes CDR1 MNHEY and CDR2 SMNVEV (reference sequence). V lost 2 bases and J 0 bases, leaving 7 bases between the germline ends. The CDR3 nucleotides are TGTGCCAGCAGTTTAACTAAAGCGAACACCGGGGAGCTGTTTTTT. This sequence encodes CASSLTKANTGELFF.

This clone was counted between two and nine times. The J gene is TRBJ2-1, the V gene TRBV25-1, with TRBD2 matching over 9 bases. In germline, CDR1 is MGHDK, CDR2 SYGVNS. The CDR3 totals 14 residues. V lost 6 bases and J lost 4; bases outside the gene matches: 4. CDR3 region: CASSVAGVYNEQFF. CDR3 nucleotides: TGTGCCAGCAGCGTAGCGGGAGTTTACAATGAGCAGTTCTTC.

The CDR3, as DNA: TGTGCTAGTGGTTCCCCCCCGGGACAGGGGAAGTTGAACACTGAAGCTTTCTTT. This gives the protein CASGSPPGQGKLNTEAFF. The chain joins TRBV12-5 to TRBJ1-1; 10 bases are shared with TRBD1. Trimming at V came to 4 bases and at J to 0 bases, leaving 11 bases not matched to a gene. The CDR3 is 18 amino acids. Germline CDR1 is LGHNT and CDR2 is FRNRAP.

CDR3 nucleotide sequence: TGCGCCAGCAGCCAAATCGTTACGGGGGCCTACGAGCAGTACTTC. Translation gives CASSQIVTGAYEQYF. The chain joins TRBV4-1 to TRBJ2-7, with D possibly being TRBD2 (6 bases). Trimming removed 2 bases from V and 2 bases from J, with 13 bases in between. Germline values: CDR1 MGHRA, CDR2 YSYEKL. The CDR3 totals 15 residues.

The genes are TRBV15 and TRBJ2-1; 12 bases fit TRBD2. The CDR3 is made up of 16 amino acids. V lost 5 bases to trimming and J lost 5 bases; unmatched junction nucleotides: 7. Per germline, CDR1 LNHNV and CDR2 YYDKDF (reference sequence). CDR3 loop: CATSRRLAGDHNEQFF. The DNA of the CDR3 is TGTGCCACCAGCCGCCGACTAGCGGGGGACCACAATGAGCAGTTCTTC.

The chain is built from TRBV4-3 and TRBJ1-3, with TRBD1 as a possible D gene (5 bases). V was cut by 5 bases and J by 2 bases, with 19 bases left in between. This CDR3 has 17 residues. Germline CDR1 and CDR2: LGHNA and YSLEER. CDR3: CASSSLTGTYPGNTIYF. CDR3 nucleotide sequence: TGCGCCAGCAGCTCGCTAACCGGGACTTATCCTGGAAACACCATATATTTT.

The chain recombines TRBV24-1 with TRBJ2-2; perhaps TRBD2 as D (6 bases). The germline V and J ends were trimmed by 7 bases and 4 bases, with 21 bases remaining between them. Germline V CDR1 and CDR2: KGHDR, SFDVKD. The CDR3 length is 17 residues. Here the CDR3 reads CATRSTKSGLGTGELFF. The CDR3 DNA reads TGTGCCACCAGATCCACAAAAAGCGGGTTAGGCACCGGGGAGCTGTTTTTT.

The rearrangement joins TRBV7-3 to TRBJ2-7; 7 bases align to TRBD1. V shed 5 bases and J 0 bases; nucleotides not matched to a gene: 7. The CDR3 contains 15 residues. Germline CDR1 and CDR2: SGHTA and FQGTGA. Written as DNA, the CDR3 is TGTGCCAGCAGCCCACAGGGGACCAGCTCCTACGAGCAGTACTTC. Protein: CASSPQGTSSYEQYF.

This clone showed up just a few times. V gene TRBV5-4 combines with J gene TRBJ2-7; D is unresolved. Germline values: CDR1 SGHNT, CDR2 YYREEE (reference sequence). Trimming took off 0 bases at V and 5 bases at J, with 6 bases between the two ends. CDR3 size: 12 residues. Here the CDR3 DNA reads TGTGCCAGCAGCTTGGGCCACAACGAGCAGTACTTC. It codes for CASSLGHNEQYF.

CDR3 nucleotides: TGTGCCATCAGTGAGCTCTCAGGGGCGGAAGGCGAAAAACTGTTTTTT. This encodes CAISELSGAEGEKLFF. The chain joins TRBV10-3 to TRBJ1-4; TRBD1 might be the D (6 bases). Trimming took 2 bases from V and 8 from J, leaving 18 bases between them. Germline lookup yields CDR1 ENHRY and CDR2 SYGVKD. The CDR3 loop spans 16 amino acids.

The rearrangement uses TRBV6-5 and TRBJ1-2; D unresolved. Germline CDR1 is MNHEY and CDR2 is SVGAGI. The ends were cut back, 0 bases at V and 0 bases at J, with 5 bases in the middle. This CDR3 is built from 14 residues. CDR3 sequence: CASSYSAANYGYTF. In DNA, the CDR3 is TGTGCCAGCAGTTACTCCGCAGCTAACTATGGCTACACCTTC.

This clone was counted once. This sequence joins TRBV9 and TRBJ2-1, with a possible D match to TRBD2 (5 bases). Germline CDR1 and CDR2: SGDLS and YYNGEE. Trimming removed 4 bases at V and 5 bases at J, with 16 bases between. CDR3 length: 15 residues. The CDR3 nucleotides are TGTGCCAGCAGCACCGGACTCTTGTCTAACAATGAGCAGTTCTTC. Amino acids: CASSTGLLSNNEQFF.

The V call is TRBV25-1, the J call TRBJ2-3, with TRBD2 identical over 7 bases. The germline CDR1 and CDR2 sequences are MGHDK and SYGVNS. The CDR3 is 15 amino acids. The V segment lost 7 bases and the J segment 1 base; nucleotides outside the gene matches: 8. CDR3: CASTEAGRRTDTQYF. CDR3 bases: TGTGCCAGCACCGAAGCGGGGAGACGCACAGATACGCAGTATTTT.

This chain connects TRBV6-5 to TRBJ2-1; 8 bases agree with TRBD2. With V trimmed by 8 bases and J by 1 base, 4 bases remained unmatched. Germline CDR1 MNHEY, CDR2 SVGAGI. This CDR3 has 14 amino acids. CDR3 region: CASLSGGSYNEQFF. The CDR3 region has the DNA TGTGCCAGCCTCTCGGGGGGGTCCTACAATGAGCAGTTCTTC.

The rearrangement joins TRBV11-1 to TRBJ1-2; D gene uncertain. The CDR3 extends over 13 amino acids. The V end was cut by 1 base, the J end by 4 bases, with 7 bases between. Germline CDR1 and CDR2: SGHAT and FQDESV (reference sequence). In DNA form, the CDR3 reads TGTGCCAGCAGCTTAGGGGGAGCCTATGGCTACACCTTC. It specifies CASSLGGAYGYTF. Full variable domain (remainder filled in from reference TRBV11-1 and TRBJ1-2): EAEVAQSPRYKITEKSQAVAFWCDPISGHATLYWYRQILGQGPELLVQFQDESVVDDSQLPKDRFSAERLKGVDSTLKIQPAELGDSAMYLCASSLGGAYGYTFGSGTRLTVV.

The V and J genes are TRBV19 and TRBJ1-1, with D possibly being TRBD1 (5 bases). The CDR3 is 14 amino acids. The V gene lost 3 bases and the J gene lost 2 bases, with 10 bases spanning the gap. Germline V lookup: CDR1 LNHDA, CDR2 SQIVND (reference sequence). This CDR3 is CASSMRRVNTEAFF. In nucleotides, the CDR3 is TGTGCCAGTAGTATGCGCAGGGTCAACACTGAAGCTTTCTTT.

This clone was detected only a few times. This chain's CDR3 is CASSEASSGITEQYF. Written as DNA, the CDR3 is TGTGCCAGCAGTGAAGCGTCTAGCGGGATAACCGAGCAGTACTTC. The chain combines TRBV6-1 with TRBJ2-7; 9 bases are shared with TRBD2. V was clipped by 0 bases and J by 6 bases; unmatched bases: 6. The CDR3 loop spans 15 amino acids. In germline, CDR1 is MNHNS, CDR2 SASEGT.

V gene TRBV6-5 combines with J gene TRBJ2-3, with 11 bases matching TRBD2. V lost 10 bases, J lost 4 bases, and 4 bases stayed unmatched. The CDR3 has 13 amino acids. Looked up from germline, CDR1 is MNHEY and CDR2 is SVGAGI. The DNA for the CDR3 is TGTGCCACCAGGACTAGCGGGTCAGATACGCAGTATTTT. This sequence encodes CATRTSGSDTQYF.

The CDR3 nucleotides read TGTGCCAGCAGCTTAGTGGACGGGACACACTCCTACGAGCAGTACTTC. This encodes CASSLVDGTHSYEQYF. This chain joins TRBV7-9 and TRBJ2-7; TRBD1 is a possible D gene (6 bases). The germline V and J ends were trimmed by 1 base and 0 bases, with 13 bases remaining between them. Germline CDR1 SEHNR, CDR2 FQNEAQ (reference sequence). The CDR3 is 16 amino acids.

The chain employs TRBV2 and TRBJ1-1, with 8 nucleotides matching TRBD1. Looked up from germline, CDR1 is SNHLY and CDR2 is FYNNEI. The V and J ends lost 4 bases and 4 bases, in that order; junction bases with no gene match: 8. CDR3 length: 15 amino acids. The CDR3 coding sequence is TGTGCCAGCAGTGGAGGCAGGGGGCGAGGCACTGAAGCTTTCTTT. Translating gives CASSGGRGRGTEAFF.

This clone showed up just once. V gene TRBV18 combines with J gene TRBJ1-6; D is ambiguous. Germline-derived CDR1 and CDR2 are KGHSH and LQKENI. V lost 0 bases, J lost 9 bases, and 12 bases lay in between. The CDR3 runs to 15 residues. CDR3 nucleotide sequence: TGTGCCAGCTCACCACCGACCGGAGGGATTTCACCCCTCCACTTT. This translates into CASSPPTGGISPLHF.

The chain couples TRBV3-1 (or the pseudogene TRBV3-2) to TRBJ2-5; TRBD2 matches 11 bases. V was clipped by 4 bases and J by 4 bases; unmatched bases: 2. The germline gives CDR1 LGHDT, CDR2 YNNKEL (reference sequence). There are 14 residues in the CDR3. CDR3 DNA sequence: TGTGCCAGCAGCCTAGCGGGGGGGTTAGAGACCCAGTACTTC. Amino acid sequence: CASSLAGGLETQYF.

The chain carries TRBV19 and TRBJ1-1; the D is unclear. V was clipped by 2 bases and J by 8 bases, with 6 bases between them. The CDR3 is 11 amino acids. Looked up from germline, CDR1 is LNHDA and CDR2 is SQIVND (reference sequence). For the CDR3, the DNA is TGTGCCAGTAGTATACCCCCAGAAGCTTTCTTT. Its translation: CASSIPPEAFF.

Concerning this clone itself: An end of the junction does not agree with germline; a read error may underlie this. This chain uses TRBV19 with TRBJ1-5; D is unresolved. CDR1 and CDR2 (germline): LNHDA, SQIVND (reference sequence). This CDR3 comprises 12 residues. CDR3 loop: CSCGVINQPQHF. The CDR3 DNA reads as TGCTCTTGCGGGGTAATTAATCAGCCCCAGCATTTT.

This clone has more than one count but fewer than ten. This chain connects TRBV29-1 to TRBJ1-6; possible D gene TRBD1, 5 bases. Germline V CDR1 and CDR2: SQVTM, ANQGSEA. V dropped 1 base and J dropped 12 bases, with 13 bases sitting between them. The CDR3 totals 13 residues. CDR3 sequence reads: CSVEGTPGEPLHF. As DNA, the CDR3 is TGCAGCGTTGAAGGGACTCCGGGGGAACCCCTCCACTTT.

The CDR3 DNA is TGTGCCAGCAGCCCGGGAGGGCGGACGAACATTCAGTACTTC. Translation: CASSPGGRTNIQYF. The chain links TRBV7-2 to TRBJ2-4; 8 bases agree with TRBD2. This CDR3 has 14 residues. V gave up 5 bases and J gave up 7 bases; unmatched junction bases: 7. Germline V gene sequence: CDR1 SGHTA, CDR2 FQGNSA.

The chain couples TRBV19 to TRBJ1-3, with 11 bases that match TRBD1. CDR1 and CDR2 from the germline V gene are LNHDA and SQIVND (reference sequence). The J segment lost 4 bases and the V segment lost 4 bases, leaving 15 bases of the junction unmatched. This CDR3 has 19 amino acids. The CDR3 reads CASSRNPLRTGGTGNTIYF. Here the CDR3 DNA reads TGTGCCAGTAGTAGAAACCCCCTGAGGACAGGGGGCACAGGAAACACCATATATTTT.

Only a few counts were recorded for this clone. The chain is built from TRBV4-2 and TRBJ2-5; D gene uncertain. The CDR3 extends over 13 amino acids. Germline CDR1 is LGHNA and CDR2 is YNFKEQ. Trimming stripped 4 bases from V and 0 bases from J, with 6 bases between. For the CDR3, the DNA is TGTGCCAGCAGCCCCCGGGACCAAGAGACCCAGTACTTC. The encoded protein is CASSPRDQETQYF.